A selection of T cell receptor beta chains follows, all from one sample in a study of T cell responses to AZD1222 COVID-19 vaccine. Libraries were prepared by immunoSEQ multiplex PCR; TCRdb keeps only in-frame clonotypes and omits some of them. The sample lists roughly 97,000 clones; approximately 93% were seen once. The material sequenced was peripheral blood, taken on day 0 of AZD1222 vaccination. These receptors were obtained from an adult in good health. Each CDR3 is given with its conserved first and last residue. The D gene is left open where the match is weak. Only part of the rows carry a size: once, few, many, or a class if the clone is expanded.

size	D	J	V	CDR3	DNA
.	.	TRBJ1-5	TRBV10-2	CASSGSGNQPQHF	TGCGCCAGCAGTGGGTCAGGGAACCAGCCCCAGCATTTT
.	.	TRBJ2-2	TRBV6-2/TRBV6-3	CASSPGLRRMGELFF	TGTGCCAGCAGCCCCGGGCTACGAAGGATGGGGGAGCTGTTTTTT
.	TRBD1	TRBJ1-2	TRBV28	CASSYRLGTVGYGYTF	TGTGCCAGCAGTTACCGGCTCGGGACAGTGGGCTATGGCTACACCTTC
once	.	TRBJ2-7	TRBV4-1	CASSSSYEQYF	TGCGCCAGCAGCAGCTCCTACGAGCAGTACTTC
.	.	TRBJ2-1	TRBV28	CASSNYNEQFF	TGTGCCAGCAGCAATTACAATGAGCAGTTCTTC
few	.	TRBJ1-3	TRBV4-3	CASSQGQQGAGNTIYF	TGCGCCAGCAGCCAAGGGCAACAGGGAGCGGGAAACACCATATATTTT
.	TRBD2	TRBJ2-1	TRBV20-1	CSASYPGLAGGNEQFF	TGCAGTGCTAGTTACCCGGGACTAGCGGGAGGCAATGAGCAGTTCTTC
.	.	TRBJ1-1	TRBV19	CASSKGKVNTEAFF	TGTGCCAGTAGTAAGGGGAAGGTGAACACTGAAGCTTTCTTT
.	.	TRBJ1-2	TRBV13	CASSQQGNYGYTF	TGTGCCAGCAGCCAACAGGGAAACTATGGCTACACCTTC
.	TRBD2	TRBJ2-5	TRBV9	CASSVDSGTSGSLSQTQYF	TGTGCCAGCAGCGTAGATTCCGGGACTAGCGGGAGTTTATCCCAGACCCAGTACTTC
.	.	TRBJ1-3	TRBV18	CASSPPSGASGNTIYF	TGTGCCAGCTCACCACCGTCGGGGGCCTCTGGAAACACCATATATTTT
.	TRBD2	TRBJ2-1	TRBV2	CASSVGLVSNEQFF	TGTGCCAGCAGTGTAGGACTAGTAAGCAATGAGCAGTTCTTC
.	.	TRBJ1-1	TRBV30	CAWAGAYPEAFF	TGTGCCTGGGCGGGGGCATACCCTGAAGCTTTCTTT
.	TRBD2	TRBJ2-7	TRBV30	CAWSPIGLADYEQYF	TGTGCCTGGAGCCCAATTGGACTAGCGGACTACGAGCAGTACTTC
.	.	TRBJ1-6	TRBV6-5	CAVTDARGSPLHF	TGTGCCGTTACAGACGCACGAGGTTCACCCCTCCACTTT
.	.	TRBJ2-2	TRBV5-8	CASSRDPNTGELFF	TGTGCCAGCAGCCGGGACCCTAACACCGGGGAGCTGTTTTTT
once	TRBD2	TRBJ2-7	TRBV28	CASSSGDYLFQYEQYF	TGTGCCAGCAGTTCTGGGGACTACCTCTTCCAGTACGAGCAGTACTTC
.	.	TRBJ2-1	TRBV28	CASRGGGAKNEQFF	TGTGCCAGCAGGGGCGGAGGGGCGAAGAATGAGCAGTTCTTC
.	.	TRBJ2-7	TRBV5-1	CASSLGRDSYEQYF	TGCGCCAGCAGCTTGGGACGTGACTCCTACGAGCAGTACTTC
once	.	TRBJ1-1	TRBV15	CATSRDGAEAFF	TGTGCCACCAGCAGAGACGGGGCTGAAGCTTTCTTT
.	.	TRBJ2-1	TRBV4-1	CASSQGWPLGTHYNEQFF	TGCGCCAGCAGCCAAGGGTGGCCCCTCGGGACGCACTACAATGAGCAGTTCTTC
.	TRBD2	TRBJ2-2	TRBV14	CASSRLPGLAGGPGTGELFF	TGTGCCAGCAGCAGACTCCCGGGACTAGCGGGAGGTCCGGGGACCGGGGAGCTGTTTTTT
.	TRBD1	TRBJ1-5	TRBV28	CASSQPGTGGQRPQHF	TGTGCCAGCAGTCAACCCGGGACAGGGGGCCAAAGGCCCCAGCATTTT
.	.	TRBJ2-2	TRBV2	CASSEQGEDTGELFF	TGTGCCAGCAGTGAACAGGGGGAGGACACCGGGGAGCTGTTTTTT
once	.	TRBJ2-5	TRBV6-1	CASSENTQETQYF	TGTGCCAGCAGTGAAAACACCCAAGAGACCCAGTACTTC
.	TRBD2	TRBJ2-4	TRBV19	CASSIGASGRNIQYF	TGTGCCAGTAGTATCGGGGCTAGCGGGAGAAACATTCAGTACTTC